The rows below give T cell receptor beta chains drawn from one sample of a study of identical twins. One entry per CDR3 protein results from TCRdb running MiXCR on the 5' RACE reads. The data show some 240,000 distinct CDR3 sequences, with roughly 10% seen just once and about a tenth held by the top ten. Sequenced sample: memory T cells sorted from blood. The receptor set was obtained from a man between 50 and 59 years old in good health. CDR3s include the opening cysteine and the closing phenylalanine or tryptophan. Each record gives: V gene, clone size, J gene, D gene, CDR3 DNA, CDR3 protein. D genes are given only for firm matches. Size is stated for part of the rows, as once, few or many counts, or as a class when the clone is expanded.

TRBV4-1	many	TRBJ2-7	-	TGCGCCAGCAGCCATCAACCGGGGGAGTCCGAGCAGTACTTC	CASSHQPGESEQYF
TRBV2	-	TRBJ2-4	TRBD1	TGTGCCAGCATCTTGTATACCGGGGGAGGACAGGGGTCATACATTCAGTACTTC	CASILYTGGGQGSYIQYF
TRBV28	many	TRBJ1-4	-	TGTGCCAGCAGCCCCCGGGATAGGGGGGATGAAAAACTGTTTTTT	CASSPRDRGDEKLFF
TRBV20-1	many	TRBJ1-2	-	TGCAGTGCTTCCGGGACCTATGGCTACACCTTC	CSASGTYGYTF
TRBV7-2	many	TRBJ1-2	-	TGTGCCAGCAGCCCAGGGGTTGGGTATGGCTACACCTTC	CASSPGVGYGYTF
TRBV20-1	many	TRBJ2-1	-	TGCAGTGCTGTTCAAGGGGGGGGGCTAACCTACAATGAGCAGTTCTTC	CSAVQGGGLTYNEQFF
TRBV3-1	many	TRBJ2-1	TRBD2	TGTGCCAGCAGCCAGGGACTAGCGGGACGTACCAATGAGCAGTTCTTC	CASSQGLAGRTNEQFF
TRBV7-2	many	TRBJ1-1	TRBD1	TGTGCCAGCAGCTTAGCGCCGGGGACAGGCTCCGACGCTTTCTTT	CASSLAPGTGSDAFF
TRBV7-2	many	TRBJ2-2	TRBD2	TGTGCCAGCAGCTCGCTAGCGGGGGGGCCGGGCACCGGGGAGCTGTTTTTT	CASSSLAGGPGTGELFF
TRBV6-2/TRBV6-3	few	TRBJ1-6	-	TGTGCCAGCAGTTACGGGCCACGACGTTCAGATTCACCCCTCCACTTT	CASSYGPRRSDSPLHF
TRBV12-3/TRBV12-4	-	TRBJ2-3	-	TGTGCCAGCAGCCCATGGGGGGACTCCCGCACAGATACGCAGTATTTT	CASSPWGDSRTDTQYF
TRBV29-1	many	TRBJ2-1	-	TGCAGCGTTGCAGCAGTTGAGCAGTTCTTC	CSVAAVEQFF
TRBV5-4	many	TRBJ2-1	-	TGTGCCAGCCGCACGTTCTCCTACAATGAGCAGTTCTTC	CASRTFSYNEQFF
TRBV11-2	few	TRBJ2-3	TRBD2	TGTGCCAGCAGCTTAAGGCGGGGGGGCACAAATACGCAGTATTTT	CASSLRRGGTNTQYF
TRBV6-2/TRBV6-3	-	TRBJ1-6	-	TGTGCCAGCAGCCGGGACACTGCTTCACCCCTCCACTTT	CASSRDTASPLHF
TRBV2	-	TRBJ2-2	-	TGTGCCAGCAGTGAATCGGGGGGCGACACCGGGGAGCTGTTTTTT	CASSESGGDTGELFF
TRBV5-1	-	TRBJ2-6	-	TGCGCCAGCAGCCCTCTCCAGGGATCTTCTGGGGCCAACGTCCTGACTTTC	CASSPLQGSSGANVLTF
TRBV7-9	-	TRBJ1-1	-	TGTGCCAGCAGCACCGGACAGAACACTGAAGCTTTCTTT	CASSTGQNTEAFF
TRBV11-2	-	TRBJ2-5	TRBD2	TGTGCCAGCAGCCTCTCCGGGACTAGCGGGAGGGAGACCCAGTACTTC	CASSLSGTSGRETQYF
TRBV29-1	many	TRBJ2-3	TRBD2	TGCAGCGCCCGGCGGGGTAGCGGGGGCAGCACAGATACGCAGTATTTT	CSARRGSGGSTDTQYF
TRBV28	many	TRBJ1-6	-	TGTGCCAGCAGTTTAAAACAGTTCCAGCCGTTCTTT	CASSLKQFQPFF
TRBV20-1	few	TRBJ2-5	TRBD2	TGCAGTGCTAGAGATCAGCTAGCGGGAGGGCAGACCCAGTACTTC	CSARDQLAGGQTQYF
TRBV4-2	many	TRBJ1-4	TRBD1	TGTGCCAGCAGCAAGGGACAGGGGGCCGGTGAAAAACTGTTTTTT	CASSKGQGAGEKLFF
TRBV20-1	-	TRBJ2-1	-	TGCAGTGCTCTCCCCGGCGGGACAGTAAATGAGCAGTTCTTC	CSALPGGTVNEQFF
TRBV27	-	TRBJ2-7	-	TGTGCCAGCAGTCCCACCGCGACAGACACTATCTACGAGCAGTACTTC	CASSPTATDTIYEQYF
TRBV7-8	-	TRBJ2-5	TRBD1	TGTGCCAGCAGCTCGGGACAGGGGCGGGGGCAAGAGACCAAGTACTTC	CASSSGQGRGQETKYF
TRBV18	few	TRBJ2-7	-	TGTGCCAGCTCACTAGGGCAGGGGAGCTCCTACGAGCAGTACTTC	CASSLGQGSSYEQYF
TRBV6-1	few	TRBJ2-7	TRBD2	TGTGCCAGCAGTGTGGCACTAGCGGGGAGCTACGAGCAGTACTTC	CASSVALAGSYEQYF
TRBV14	-	TRBJ2-5	-	TGTGCCAGCAGCCAAGAGAGGACTCTAATCCAAGAGACCCAGTACTTC	CASSQERTLIQETQYF
TRBV7-2	many	TRBJ2-7	-	TGTGCCAGCAGCTTCCCACTGGCCTACGAGCAGTACTTC	CASSFPLAYEQYF
TRBV20-1	once	TRBJ2-1	TRBD2	TGCAGTGCTAACGGACTAGCGGGAGGAATCTATGAGCAGTTCTTC	CSANGLAGGIYEQFF
TRBV20-1	many	TRBJ1-5	-	TGCAGTGCTAGTGGACAGCCTCCCGCCCAGCATTTT	CSASGQPPAQHF
TRBV5-1	few	TRBJ2-5	TRBD2	TGCGCCAGCAGCCTCGGACTAGAGATAAAGGGAGAGACCCAGTACTTC	CASSLGLEIKGETQYF
TRBV7-9	many	TRBJ1-1	-	TGTGCCAGCAGCATGAGGGTTACTGAAGCTTTCTTT	CASSMRVTEAFF
TRBV24-1	-	TRBJ1-2	-	TGTGCCACCAGTGATTCGGGCCAGAGGGGCTACACCTTC	CATSDSGQRGYTF
TRBV20-1	many	TRBJ2-7	-	TGCAGTGCTAGTGGGGGTTTAGGCTACGAGCAGTACTTC	CSASGGLGYEQYF
TRBV12-3/TRBV12-4	many	TRBJ2-7	-	TGTGCCAGCAGTCAGGGACCCGGGGGAGGCGAGCAGTACTTC	CASSQGPGGGEQYF
TRBV11-3	few	TRBJ2-1	-	TGTGCCAGCAGCGTGGGAGTCGGTAAGGGACCTGAGCAGTTCTTC	CASSVGVGKGPEQFF
TRBV6-1	few	TRBJ2-1	TRBD1	TGTGCCAGCCCTAGGCGGGACAGGGGGAAAGGGTACAATGAGCAGTTCTTC	CASPRRDRGKGYNEQFF
TRBV9	few	TRBJ1-1	-	TGTGCCAGCAGCGTAGGAGGGCAGGGCAACACTGAAGCTTTCTTT	CASSVGGQGNTEAFF
TRBV7-2	many	TRBJ2-5	-	TGTGCCAGCAGCTTAGAGGGGGCCCAGTACTTC	CASSLEGAQYF
TRBV6-1	few	TRBJ1-2	TRBD1	TGTGCCAGCAGCGGGCGCCTTACAGGGGTCTATGGCTACACCTTC	CASSGRLTGVYGYTF
TRBV7-9	-	TRBJ1-6	-	TGTGCCAGCAGCTTATTACCCGGTGCCGGGCTTTCACCCCTCCACTTT	CASSLLPGAGLSPLHF
TRBV27	many	TRBJ1-1	-	TGTGCCAGCAGTATCGGGGGTATGAACACTGAAGCTTTCTTT	CASSIGGMNTEAFF
TRBV5-1	few	TRBJ2-3	TRBD2	TGCGCCAGCAGCTTGGGCCTAGCGGGAGGATGGACAGATACGCAGTATTTT	CASSLGLAGGWTDTQYF
TRBV27	-	TRBJ1-1	TRBD1	TGTGCCAGCAGTTTAGGAGGACAGGTGAACACTGAAGCTTTCTTT	CASSLGGQVNTEAFF
TRBV5-1	few	TRBJ2-2	-	TGCGCCAGCAGCTTGGAAGGGATCCTTCGCACCGGGGAGCTGTTTTTT	CASSLEGILRTGELFF
TRBV6-2/TRBV6-3	many	TRBJ2-2	-	TGTGCCAGCAGAGGGACACCGAACACCGGGGAGCTGTTTTTT	CASRGTPNTGELFF
TRBV5-1	few	TRBJ2-2	-	TGCGCCAGCAGCTTTGAGGGAGCGAACACCGGGGAGCTGTTTTTT	CASSFEGANTGELFF